This T cell receptor (beta chain) is from a study of shared clonotypes between healthy human individuals. Assay used: immunoSEQ multiplex PCR; TCRdb lists only in-frame clones, some missing. The sample carries 490,000 or so clones, around 80% recorded once. Trimming removed 3 bases from V and 0 bases from J, with 9 bases in between. The CDR3 runs 15 residues. Germline assignment: CDR1 SGHRS and CDR2 YFSETQ. Sequencing was carried out using PBMCs. The V and J genes are TRBV5-1 and TRBJ2-2, with D maybe TRBD1 (6 bases). The receptor was derived from a woman in her thirties or forties in good health. Some clones in this sample may be carry-over from other donors' samples. CDR3 sequence reads: CASSSRGANTGELFF. For the CDR3, the DNA is TGCGCCAGCAGCTCCAGGGGAGCGAACACCGGGGAGCTGTTTTTT.